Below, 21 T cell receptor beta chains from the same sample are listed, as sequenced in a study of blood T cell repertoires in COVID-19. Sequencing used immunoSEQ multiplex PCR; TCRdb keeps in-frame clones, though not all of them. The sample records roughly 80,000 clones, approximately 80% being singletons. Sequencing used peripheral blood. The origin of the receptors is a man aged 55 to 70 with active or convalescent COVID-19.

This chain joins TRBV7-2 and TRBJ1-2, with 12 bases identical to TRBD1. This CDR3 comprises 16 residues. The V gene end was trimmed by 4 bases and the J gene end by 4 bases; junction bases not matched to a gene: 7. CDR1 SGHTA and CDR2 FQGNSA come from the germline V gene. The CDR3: CASSSSGTGGTYGYTF. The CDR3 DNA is TGTGCCAGCAGCTCGAGTGGGACAGGGGGCACCTATGGCTACACCTTC. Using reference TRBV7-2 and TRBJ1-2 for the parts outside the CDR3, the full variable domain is GAGVSQSPSNKVTEKGKDVELRCDPISGHTALYWYRQSLGQGLEFLIYFQGNSAPDKSGLPSDRFSAERTGGSVSTLTIQRTQQEDSAVYLCASSSSGTGGTYGYTFGSGTRLTVV.

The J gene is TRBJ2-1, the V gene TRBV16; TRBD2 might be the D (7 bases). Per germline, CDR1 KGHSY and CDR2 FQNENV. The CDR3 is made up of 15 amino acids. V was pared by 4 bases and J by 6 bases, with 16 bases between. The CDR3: CASSPAVGGLNEQFF. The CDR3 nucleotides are TGTGCCAGCAGCCCCGCCGTCGGGGGGCTCAATGAGCAGTTCTTC.

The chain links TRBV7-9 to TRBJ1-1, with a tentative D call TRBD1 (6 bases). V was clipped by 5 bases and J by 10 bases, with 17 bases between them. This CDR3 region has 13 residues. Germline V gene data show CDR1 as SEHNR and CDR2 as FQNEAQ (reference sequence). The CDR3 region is CASSPWGLQGAFF. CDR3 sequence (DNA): TGTGCCAGCAGCCCCTGGGGCTTACAGGGAGCTTTCTTT.

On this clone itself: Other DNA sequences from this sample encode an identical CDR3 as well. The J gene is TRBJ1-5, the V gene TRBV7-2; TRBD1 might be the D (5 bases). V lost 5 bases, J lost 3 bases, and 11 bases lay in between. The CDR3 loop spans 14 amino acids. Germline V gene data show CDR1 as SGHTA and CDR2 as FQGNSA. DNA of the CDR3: TGTGCCAGCAGCCCGGCGGGGGACAATCAGCCCCAGCATTTT. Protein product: CASSPAGDNQPQHF. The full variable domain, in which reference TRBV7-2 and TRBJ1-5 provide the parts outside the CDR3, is GAGVSQSPSNKVTEKGKDVELRCDPISGHTALYWYRQSLGQGLEFLIYFQGNSAPDKSGLPSDRFSAERTGGSVSTLTIQRTQQEDSAVYLCASSPAGDNQPQHFGDGTRLSIL.

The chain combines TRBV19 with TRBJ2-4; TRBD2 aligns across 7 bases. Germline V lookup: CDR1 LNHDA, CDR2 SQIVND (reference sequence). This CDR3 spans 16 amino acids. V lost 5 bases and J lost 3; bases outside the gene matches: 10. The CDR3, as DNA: TGTGCCAGTAGTCCAACCCGGGAGGCAGTCAAAAACATTCAGTACTTC. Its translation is CASSPTREAVKNIQYF. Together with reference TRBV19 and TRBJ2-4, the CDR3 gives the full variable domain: DGGITQSPKYLFRKEGQNVTLSCEQNLNHDAMYWYRQDPGQGLRLIYYSQIVNDFQKGDIAEGYSVSREKKESFPLTVTSAQKNPTAFYLCASSPTREAVKNIQYFGAGTRLSVL.

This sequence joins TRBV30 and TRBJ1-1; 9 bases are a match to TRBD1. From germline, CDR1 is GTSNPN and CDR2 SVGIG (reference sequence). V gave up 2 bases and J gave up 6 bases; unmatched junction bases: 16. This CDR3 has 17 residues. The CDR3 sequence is CAWSPPGVQGAYSEAFF. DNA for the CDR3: TGTGCCTGGAGTCCCCCGGGGGTACAGGGGGCGTATTCTGAAGCTTTCTTT.

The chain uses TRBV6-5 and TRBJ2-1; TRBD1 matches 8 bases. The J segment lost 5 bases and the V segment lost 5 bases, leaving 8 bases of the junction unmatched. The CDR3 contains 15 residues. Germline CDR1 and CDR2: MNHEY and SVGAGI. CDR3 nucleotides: TGTGCCAGCAGTCGGTTTCAGGGGGCGAACAATGAGCAGTTCTTC. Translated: CASSRFQGANNEQFF.

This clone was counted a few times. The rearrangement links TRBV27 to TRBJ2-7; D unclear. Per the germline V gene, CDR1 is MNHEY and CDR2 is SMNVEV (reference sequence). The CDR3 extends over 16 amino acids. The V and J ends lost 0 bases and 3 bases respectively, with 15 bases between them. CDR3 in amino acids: CASSLSLGSPGYEQYF. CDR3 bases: TGTGCCAGCAGTTTATCGTTAGGATCCCCGGGCTACGAGCAGTACTTC.

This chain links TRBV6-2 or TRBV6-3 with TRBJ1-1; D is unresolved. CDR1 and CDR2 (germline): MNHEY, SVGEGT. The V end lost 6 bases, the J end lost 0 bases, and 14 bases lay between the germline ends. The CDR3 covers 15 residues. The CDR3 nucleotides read TGTGCCAGCAGCCCCCGCGGGGTGATGAACACTGAAGCTTTCTTT. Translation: CASSPRGVMNTEAFF.

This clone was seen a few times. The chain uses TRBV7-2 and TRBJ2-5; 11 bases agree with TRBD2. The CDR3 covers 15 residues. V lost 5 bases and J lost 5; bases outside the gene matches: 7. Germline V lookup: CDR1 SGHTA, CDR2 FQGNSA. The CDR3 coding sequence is TGTGCCAGCAGCCTTGGACTAGCGGGTCGGGAGACCCAGTACTTC. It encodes CASSLGLAGRETQYF. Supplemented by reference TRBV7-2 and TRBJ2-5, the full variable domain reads GAGVSQSPSNKVTEKGKDVELRCDPISGHTALYWYRQSLGQGLEFLIYFQGNSAPDKSGLPSDRFSAERTGGSVSTLTIQRTQQEDSAVYLCASSLGLAGRETQYFGPGTRLLVL.

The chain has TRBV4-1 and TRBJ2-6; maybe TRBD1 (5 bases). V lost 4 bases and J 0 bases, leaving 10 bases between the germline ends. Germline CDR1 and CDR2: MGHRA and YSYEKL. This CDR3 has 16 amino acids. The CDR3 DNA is TGCGCCAGCAGCCGACTGACAGCCTCTGGGGCCAACGTCCTGACTTTC. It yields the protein CASSRLTASGANVLTF.

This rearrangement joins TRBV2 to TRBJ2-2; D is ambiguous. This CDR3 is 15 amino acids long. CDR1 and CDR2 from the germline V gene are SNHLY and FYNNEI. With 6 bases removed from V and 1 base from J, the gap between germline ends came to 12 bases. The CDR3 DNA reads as TGTGCCAGCAGGGAAATAAGCGTGAACACCGGGGAGCTGTTTTTT. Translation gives CASREISVNTGELFF. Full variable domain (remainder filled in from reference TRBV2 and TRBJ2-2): EPEVTQTPSHQVTQMGQEVILRCVPISNHLYFYWYRQILGQKVEFLVSFYNNEISEKSEIFDDQFSVERPDGSNFTLKIRSTKLEDSAMYFCASREISVNTGELFFGEGSRLTVL.

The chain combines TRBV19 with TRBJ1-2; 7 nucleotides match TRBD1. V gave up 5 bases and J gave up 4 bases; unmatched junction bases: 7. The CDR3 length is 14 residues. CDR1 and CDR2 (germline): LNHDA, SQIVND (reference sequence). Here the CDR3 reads CASSAVQGTYGYTF. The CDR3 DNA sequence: TGTGCCAGTAGTGCGGTACAGGGGACCTATGGCTACACCTTC.

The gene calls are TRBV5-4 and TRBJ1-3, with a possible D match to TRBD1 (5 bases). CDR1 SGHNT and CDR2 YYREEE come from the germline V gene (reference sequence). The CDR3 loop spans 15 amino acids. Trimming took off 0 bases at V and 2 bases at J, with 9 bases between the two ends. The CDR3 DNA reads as TGTGCCAGCAGCTTGGACAGGAAGCCTGGAAACACCATATATTTT. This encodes CASSLDRKPGNTIYF.

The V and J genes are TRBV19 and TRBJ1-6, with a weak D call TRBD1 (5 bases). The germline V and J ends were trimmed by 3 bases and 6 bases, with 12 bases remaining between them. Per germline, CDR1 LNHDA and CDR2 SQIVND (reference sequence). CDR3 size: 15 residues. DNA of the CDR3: TGTGCCAGTAGTATTGTGACAGATAGTAATTCACCCCTCCACTTT. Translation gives CASSIVTDSNSPLHF.

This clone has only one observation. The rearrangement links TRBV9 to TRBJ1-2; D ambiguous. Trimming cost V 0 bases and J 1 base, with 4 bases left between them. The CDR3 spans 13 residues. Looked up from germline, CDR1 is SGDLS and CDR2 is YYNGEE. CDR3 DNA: TGTGCCAGCAGCGTAGTAGTTAACTATGGCTACACCTTC. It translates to CASSVVVNYGYTF. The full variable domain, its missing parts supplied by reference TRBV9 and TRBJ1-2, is DSGVTQTPKHLITATGQRVTLRCSPRSGDLSVYWYQQSLDQGLQFLIQYYNGEERAKGNILERFSAQQFPDLHSELNLSSLELGDSALYFCASSVVVNYGYTFGSGTRLTVV.

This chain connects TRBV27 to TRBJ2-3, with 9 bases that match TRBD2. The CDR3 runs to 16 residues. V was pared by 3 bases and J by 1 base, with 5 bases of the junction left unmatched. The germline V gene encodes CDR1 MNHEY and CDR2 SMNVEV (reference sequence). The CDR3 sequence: CASSFRLAGRTDTQYF. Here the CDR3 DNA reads TGTGCCAGCAGTTTTAGGCTAGCGGGGCGCACAGATACGCAGTATTTT.

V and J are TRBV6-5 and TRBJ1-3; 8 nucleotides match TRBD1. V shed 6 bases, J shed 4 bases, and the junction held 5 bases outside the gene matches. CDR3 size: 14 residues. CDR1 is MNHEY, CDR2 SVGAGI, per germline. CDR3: CASSTGGRGNTIYF. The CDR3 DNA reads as TGTGCCAGCAGCACAGGGGGTAGGGGAAACACCATATATTTT.

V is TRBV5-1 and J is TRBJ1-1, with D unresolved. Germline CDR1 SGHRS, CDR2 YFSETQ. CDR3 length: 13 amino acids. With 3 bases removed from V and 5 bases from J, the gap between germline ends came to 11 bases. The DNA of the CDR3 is TGCGCCAGCAGCTCCTCCTTGTTTACTGAAGCTTTCTTT. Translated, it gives CASSSSLFTEAFF.

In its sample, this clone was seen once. The CDR3 protein is CASSYSGDWNYGYTF. In nucleotides, the CDR3 is TGTGCCAGCAGTTACTCCGGGGACTGGAACTATGGCTACACCTTC. The chain links TRBV6-2 or TRBV6-3 to TRBJ1-2, with a possible D match to TRBD1 (5 bases). This CDR3 has 15 residues. Between the trimmed V and J ends, which lost 0 bases and 2 bases, there was a span of 10 bases. The germline gives CDR1 MNHEY, CDR2 SVGEGT.

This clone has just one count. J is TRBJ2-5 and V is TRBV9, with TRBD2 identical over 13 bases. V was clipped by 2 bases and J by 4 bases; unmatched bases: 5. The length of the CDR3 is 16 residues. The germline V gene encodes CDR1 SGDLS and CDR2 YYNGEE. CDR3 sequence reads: CASSVRLAGGGETQYF. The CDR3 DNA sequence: TGTGCCAGCAGCGTTAGACTAGCGGGGGGTGGAGAGACCCAGTACTTC.